This T cell receptor (beta chain) is from a study of blood T cells in healthy people across ages. Germline V gene sequence: CDR1 SEHNR, CDR2 FQNEAQ (reference sequence). Trimming at V came to 4 bases and at J to 3 bases, leaving 5 bases not matched to a gene. This CDR3 comprises 14 residues. It was with a sample-barcoded 5' primer and a J-beta primer mix that a second PCR of about 6 to 12 cycles was run. One entry per CDR3 protein, called by TCRdb with MiXCR from the 5' RACE reads. The data hold around 800,000 distinct CDR3 sequences, with approximately 65% observed a single time. The rearrangement links TRBV7-9 to TRBJ1-2; 7 bases match TRBD1. The sample comprised blood. This TCR came from a young man in good health. The CDR3 DNA is TGTGCCAGCAGCTACTCCAGGGGGTACTATGGCTACACCTTC. Its protein is CASSYSRGYYGYTF.